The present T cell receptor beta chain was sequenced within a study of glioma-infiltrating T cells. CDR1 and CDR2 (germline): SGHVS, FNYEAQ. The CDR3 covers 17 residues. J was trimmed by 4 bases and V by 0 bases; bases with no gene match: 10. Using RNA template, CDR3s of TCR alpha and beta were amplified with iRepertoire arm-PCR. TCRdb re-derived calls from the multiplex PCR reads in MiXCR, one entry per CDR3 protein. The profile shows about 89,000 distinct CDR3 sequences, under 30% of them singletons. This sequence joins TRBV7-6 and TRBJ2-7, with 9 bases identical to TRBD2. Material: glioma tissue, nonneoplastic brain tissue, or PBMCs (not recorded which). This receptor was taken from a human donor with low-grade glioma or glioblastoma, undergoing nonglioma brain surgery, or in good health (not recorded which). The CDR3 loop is CASSLAPPASGNYEQYF. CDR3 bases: TGTGCCAGCAGCTTAGCGCCCCCGGCTAGCGGGAATTACGAGCAGTACTTC.